This T cell receptor (beta chain) was recovered during a study of cytomegalovirus exposure and HLA in healthy donors. Study-level points and caveats: Reportedly, HLA-A and HLA-B alleles of most subjects were accurately predicted from TCR beta. More clonal expansion characterized HLA-associated TCR beta chains than equally common others in a later analysis. An ancestry cluster, one associated with Asian ancestry, reportedly showed fewer N-insertions than the roughly 610-donor mean in a later analysis. For presence/absence analyses, sequencing depth was assumed to be roughly uniform across donors.

The PCR used 60 Vbeta and 13 Jbeta primers. The assay was immunoSEQ multiplex PCR, and TCRdb's table has in-frame clones only and misses some. The table has about 110,000 clones, around three quarters seen once. V gave up 0 bases and J gave up 2 bases, with 11 bases separating them. CDR3 length: 17 residues. Germline CDR1 and CDR2: LGHNA and YSLEER. Concerning this clone: Its antigen remains unidentified.

The TCR sequence derives from a female donor in good health and CMV-seropositive. This chain uses TRBV4-3 with TRBJ2-6, with TRBD2 as a possible D gene (5 bases). The material sequenced was PBMCs. Here the CDR3 reads CASSQDTGWAGANVLTF. The CDR3 DNA reads as TGCGCCAGCAGCCAAGATACGGGATGGGCTGGGGCCAACGTCCTGACTTTC.